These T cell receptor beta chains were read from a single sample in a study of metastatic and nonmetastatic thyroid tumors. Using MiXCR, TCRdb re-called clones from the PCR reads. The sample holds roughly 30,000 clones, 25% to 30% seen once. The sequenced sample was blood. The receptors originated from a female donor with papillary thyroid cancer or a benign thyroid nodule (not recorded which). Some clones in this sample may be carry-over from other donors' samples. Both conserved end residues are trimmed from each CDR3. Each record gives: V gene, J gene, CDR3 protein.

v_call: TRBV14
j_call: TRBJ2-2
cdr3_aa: ASSPAGLAGSPWELF

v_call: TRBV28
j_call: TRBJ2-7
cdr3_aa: ASSEQRGSYEQY

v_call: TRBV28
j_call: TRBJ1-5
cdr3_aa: ASSLNQPQH

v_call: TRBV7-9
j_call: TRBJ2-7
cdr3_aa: ASSLGWGGGYEQY

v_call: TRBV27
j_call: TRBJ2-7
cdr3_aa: ASSLSGGLVREQY

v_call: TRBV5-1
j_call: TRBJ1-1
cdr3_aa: ASSVSTGGTNTEAF

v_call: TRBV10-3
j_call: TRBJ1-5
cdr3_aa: AISGRGDQPQH

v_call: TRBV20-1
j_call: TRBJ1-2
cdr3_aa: SATRDSYGYT

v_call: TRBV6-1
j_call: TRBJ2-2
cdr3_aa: ASASRGNTWELF

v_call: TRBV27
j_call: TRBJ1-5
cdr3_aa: ASSPWGTQPQH

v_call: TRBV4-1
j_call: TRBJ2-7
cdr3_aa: ASSQDRTSGNYEQY

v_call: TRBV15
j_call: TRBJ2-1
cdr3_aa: ATSSPRESSYNEQF

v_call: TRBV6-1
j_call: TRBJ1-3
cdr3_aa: ASSGRSGNTIY

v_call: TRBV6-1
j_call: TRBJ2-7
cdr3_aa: ASSWGQGVGEQY

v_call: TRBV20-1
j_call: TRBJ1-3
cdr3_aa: SATYSGNTIY

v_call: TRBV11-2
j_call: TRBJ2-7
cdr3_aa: ASSLGGFNSYEQY

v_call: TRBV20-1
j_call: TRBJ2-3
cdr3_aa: SATSGSSTDTQY

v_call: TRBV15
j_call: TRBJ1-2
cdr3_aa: ATSVPGQHGYT

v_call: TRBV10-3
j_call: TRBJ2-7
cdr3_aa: ATRKDWDLEQY

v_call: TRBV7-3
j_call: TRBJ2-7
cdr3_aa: ASSLGRGNYEQY

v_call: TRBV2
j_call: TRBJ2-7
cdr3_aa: ASSEVRGTSGSLEQY

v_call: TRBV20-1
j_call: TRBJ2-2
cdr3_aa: SARVDTNTGELF

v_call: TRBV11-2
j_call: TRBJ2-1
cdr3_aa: ASSPPQGVINEQF

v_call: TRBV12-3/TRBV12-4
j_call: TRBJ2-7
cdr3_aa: ASTPTGYEQY

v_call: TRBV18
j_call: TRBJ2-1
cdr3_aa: ASSPPQTSGRGEQF

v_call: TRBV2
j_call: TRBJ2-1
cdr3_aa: ASSLRSGPYNEQF

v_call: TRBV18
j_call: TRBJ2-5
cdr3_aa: ASSPPGWETQY

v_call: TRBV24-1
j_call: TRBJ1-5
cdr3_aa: ATSEGGRFQPQH

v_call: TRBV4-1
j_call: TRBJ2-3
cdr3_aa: ASSQEQGLTDTQY

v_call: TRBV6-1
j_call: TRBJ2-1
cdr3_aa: ASSPGTSGNDEQF

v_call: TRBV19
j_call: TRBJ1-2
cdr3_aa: ACTGRSSRGYT

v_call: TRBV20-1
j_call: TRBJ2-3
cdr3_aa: SASGGADTQY

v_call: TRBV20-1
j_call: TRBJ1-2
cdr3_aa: SANTPGQGAAYGYT

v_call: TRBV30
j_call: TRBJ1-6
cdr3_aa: AWSETNSPLH

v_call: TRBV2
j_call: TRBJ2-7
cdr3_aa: ASSLWTGTYEQY

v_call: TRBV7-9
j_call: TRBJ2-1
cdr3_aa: ASTRSGDNEQF

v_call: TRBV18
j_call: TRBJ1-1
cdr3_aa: ASSQVEGMNTEAF

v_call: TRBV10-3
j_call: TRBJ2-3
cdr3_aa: AISESFGTSDTDTQY

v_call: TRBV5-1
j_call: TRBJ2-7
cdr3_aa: ASSLERDYYYEQY

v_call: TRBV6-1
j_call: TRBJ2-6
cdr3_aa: ASSAGQVAGANVLT

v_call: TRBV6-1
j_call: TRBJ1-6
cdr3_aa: ASSHDRGGSYNSPLH

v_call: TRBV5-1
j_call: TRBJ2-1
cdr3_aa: ASSLTGENEQF

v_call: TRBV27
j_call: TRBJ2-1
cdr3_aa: ASSSRLAGGTNEQF

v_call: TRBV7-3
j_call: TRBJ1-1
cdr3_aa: ASSLGAGANTEAF

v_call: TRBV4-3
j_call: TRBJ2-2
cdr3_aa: ASSPHPRGTGELF

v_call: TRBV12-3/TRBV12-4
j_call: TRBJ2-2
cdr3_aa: ASSLVARSTGELF

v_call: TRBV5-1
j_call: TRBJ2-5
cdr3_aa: ASSPGGLSQETQY

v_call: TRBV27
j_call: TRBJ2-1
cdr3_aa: ASSLLRGAHEQF

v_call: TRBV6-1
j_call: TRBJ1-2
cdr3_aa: ASSGGPGDGYT